Listed below are T cell receptor beta chains from one sample, sequenced in a study of blood T cell repertoires in COVID-19. Sequenced by immunoSEQ multiplex PCR; TCRdb stores in-frame clones only, minus some. The table shows about 170,000 clones, with roughly nine tenths occurring only once. Sequences were obtained from peripheral blood. All receptors derive from a woman older than 75 in a cohort sampled during active or convalescent COVID-19. The CDR3 runs from the conserved cysteine through the conserved F or W. Each record gives: V gene, J gene, D gene, clone size, CDR3 length, CDR3 DNA, CDR3 protein. A D gene is named only where the DNA matches it firmly. Size is omitted from some rows. Given values are once, few, many or a class for expanded clones.

V gene: TRBV30
J gene: TRBJ2-1
D gene: TRBD2
clone size: -
CDR3 length: 14
CDR3 DNA: TGTGCCTGGAACGTAGCGGGTCCCTACAATGAGCAGTTCTTC
CDR3 protein: CAWNVAGPYNEQFF

V gene: TRBV5-4
J gene: TRBJ1-1
D gene: TRBD1
clone size: -
CDR3 length: 16
CDR3 DNA: TGTGCCAGCAGCTTGGGGGGTACAGGGGGATTGACTGAAGCTTTCTTT
CDR3 protein: CASSLGGTGGLTEAFF

V gene: TRBV19
J gene: TRBJ1-4
D gene: TRBD1
clone size: -
CDR3 length: 17
CDR3 DNA: TGTGCCAGTAGTCAGCGCCAACCGGGACAGGGAGGTGAAAAACTGTTTTTT
CDR3 protein: CASSQRQPGQGGEKLFF

V gene: TRBV24-1
J gene: TRBJ2-2
D gene: -
clone size: -
CDR3 length: 15
CDR3 DNA: TGTGCCACCAGTGATTTGGTCCAAAGCGCCGGGGAGCTGTTTTTT
CDR3 protein: CATSDLVQSAGELFF

V gene: TRBV5-1
J gene: TRBJ1-2
D gene: TRBD1
clone size: -
CDR3 length: 16
CDR3 DNA: TGCGCCAGCAGCGGAGAAGACAGGGGAGCTAACTATGGCTACACCTTC
CDR3 protein: CASSGEDRGANYGYTF

V gene: TRBV18
J gene: TRBJ1-1
D gene: -
clone size: once
CDR3 length: 14
CDR3 DNA: TGTGCCAGCTCACCATCGGGAGCCTACACTGAAGCTTTCTTT
CDR3 protein: CASSPSGAYTEAFF

V gene: TRBV6-1
J gene: TRBJ2-1
D gene: TRBD2
clone size: -
CDR3 length: 15
CDR3 DNA: TGTGCCAGCAGTGAACTAGCGGGGGGTTACAATGAGCAGTTCTTC
CDR3 protein: CASSELAGGYNEQFF

V gene: TRBV4-1
J gene: TRBJ2-3
D gene: TRBD2
clone size: -
CDR3 length: 14
CDR3 DNA: TGCGCCAGCAGCCCGAGCGGGGGGGCAGATACGCAGTATTTT
CDR3 protein: CASSPSGGADTQYF

V gene: TRBV2
J gene: TRBJ2-1
D gene: -
clone size: once
CDR3 length: 13
CDR3 DNA: TGTGCCAGCTCCCTGAGCTCCTACAATGAGCAGTTCTTC
CDR3 protein: CASSLSSYNEQFF

V gene: TRBV7-6
J gene: TRBJ2-7
D gene: TRBD2
clone size: -
CDR3 length: 15
CDR3 DNA: TGTGCCAGCAGCTTAGACATGGCGGGGGTAGGTGAGCAGTACTTC
CDR3 protein: CASSLDMAGVGEQYF

V gene: TRBV5-4
J gene: TRBJ2-3
D gene: -
clone size: -
CDR3 length: 16
CDR3 DNA: TGTGCCAGCAGCTTCGAACAGGGTCCTAGCACAGATACGCAGTATTTT
CDR3 protein: CASSFEQGPSTDTQYF

V gene: TRBV30
J gene: TRBJ1-2
D gene: TRBD1
clone size: few
CDR3 length: 14
CDR3 DNA: TGTGCCTGGACCAGTCCAGGGGGCAACTATGGCTACACCTTC
CDR3 protein: CAWTSPGGNYGYTF

V gene: TRBV11-2
J gene: TRBJ2-2
D gene: TRBD1
clone size: -
CDR3 length: 15
CDR3 DNA: TGTGCCAGCAGCCGACAGGGGGCCGGCACCGGGGAGCTGTTTTTT
CDR3 protein: CASSRQGAGTGELFF

V gene: TRBV7-9
J gene: TRBJ2-2
D gene: TRBD2
clone size: once
CDR3 length: 15
CDR3 DNA: TGTGCCAGCAGCCAGGGACTAGCGAACACCGGGGAGCTGTTTTTT
CDR3 protein: CASSQGLANTGELFF

V gene: TRBV6-6
J gene: TRBJ2-7
D gene: TRBD1
clone size: -
CDR3 length: 15
CDR3 DNA: TGTGCCAGCAGCCGGACACAGGGGGCGTCCTACGAGCAGTACTTC
CDR3 protein: CASSRTQGASYEQYF

V gene: TRBV10-2
J gene: TRBJ1-6
D gene: TRBD1
clone size: -
CDR3 length: 13
CDR3 DNA: TGCGCCAGCGCGGGACAGGTGGGCTCACCCCTCCACTTT
CDR3 protein: CASAGQVGSPLHF